This T cell receptor (beta chain) was captured by sequencing in a study of cytomegalovirus exposure and HLA in healthy donors. In the study overall: About 80 million unique TCRs, all from HLA-typed donors, were included in an early release of the data.

A multiplex PCR was run with 60 Vbeta primers and 13 Jbeta primers. Authors' methods: Later, an analysis found about 83 million unique TCR beta chains, and 10 million to 11 million of these were shared. Clones were read by immunoSEQ multiplex PCR, and TCRdb kept only the in-frame ones, dropping some. The DNA gave D and trimming, while V, J and clone size come from that table. Found here are roughly 110,000 clones, 79% of them singletons; the top ten hold roughly 3%. The germline CDR1 and CDR2 sequences are SGHRS and YFSETQ. Losses at the gene ends were 6 bases for V and 3 bases for J; bases not matched to a gene: 5. The CDR3 is 14 residues long. Note on this clone: Its antigen is unidentified.

General observations from the study: More clonal expansion characterized HLA-associated TCR beta chains than equally common others in a later analysis. Available immune exposure information covered CMV serostatus only.

The rearrangement uses TRBV5-1 and TRBJ1-1, with 10 bases matching TRBD1. Sample: PBMCs. The source of this sequence is a young woman in good health and CMV-seropositive. Written as DNA, the CDR3 is TGCGCCAGCACCCGGGACAGGGGTTACACTGAAGCTTTCTTT. Its protein is CASTRDRGYTEAFF. Full variable domain (missing parts from reference TRBV5-1 and TRBJ1-1): KAGVTQTPRYLIKTRGQQVTLSCSPISGHRSVSWYQQTPGQGLQFLFEYFSETQRNKGNFPGRFSGRQFSNSRSEMNVSTLELGDSALYLCASTRDRGYTEAFFGQGTRLTVV.